Below, 10 T cell receptor beta chains from the same sample are listed, as sequenced in a study of cytomegalovirus exposure and HLA in healthy donors. Only in-frame clones appear in the TCRdb table, and some are missing; sequencing was by immunoSEQ multiplex PCR. The data contain 76,000 or so clones, about 94% of them seen just once; the ten biggest clones take up 2.1%. Sequencing used PBMCs. The receptors come from a woman between 18 and 30 years old in good health and CMV-seronegative.

CDR3 in amino acids: CASSYFGGRVEQFF. The DNA of the CDR3 is TGTGCCAGCAGTTACTTTGGGGGGAGGGTAGAGCAGTTCTTC. The V gene is TRBV6-5, the J gene TRBJ2-1, with TRBD2 identical over 7 bases. The CDR3 is made up of 14 amino acids. Germline V gene sequence: CDR1 MNHEY, CDR2 SVGAGI. V was pared by 1 base and J by 10 bases, with 7 bases of the junction left unmatched.

The V and J genes are TRBV7-9 and TRBJ2-1; D is uncertain. The CDR3 has 11 residues. The ends were cut back, 9 bases at V and 6 bases at J, with 9 bases in the middle. CDR1 is SEHNR and CDR2 is FQNEAQ in the germline V gene (reference sequence). The CDR3 DNA reads as TGTGCCAGTCAAAGTAGCAATGAGCAGTTCTTC. Translation gives CASQSSNEQFF.

The gene calls are TRBV27 and TRBJ2-5; D might be TRBD2 (5 bases). The CDR3 spans 13 residues. V was clipped by 3 bases and J by 7 bases, with 12 bases between them. Per the germline V gene, CDR1 is MNHEY and CDR2 is SMNVEV (reference sequence). The CDR3 DNA is TGTGCCAGCAGTTTGGGGTTCCGGGGGACCCAGTACTTC. Its protein is CASSLGFRGTQYF.

The V call is TRBV19, the J call TRBJ1-2; 9 bases are a match to TRBD1. The germline V gene has CDR1 LNHDA and CDR2 SQIVND (reference sequence). Trimming cost V 2 bases and J 2 bases; bases outside gene matches: 0. CDR3 size: 14 residues. The chain's CDR3 is CASSITGGNYGYTF. The CDR3 nucleotides are TGTGCCAGTAGTATAACAGGGGGCAACTATGGCTACACCTTC.

In its sample, this clone was seen once. The J gene is TRBJ2-1, the V gene TRBV30; TRBD2 matches at 8 bases. The CDR3 extends over 15 amino acids. The germline gives CDR1 GTSNPN, CDR2 SVGIG (reference sequence). Trimming took 3 bases from V and 7 from J; bases not matched to a gene: 11. CDR3 sequence: CAWSAGLGAGNEQFF. CDR3 in DNA: TGTGCCTGGAGCGCGGGACTAGGGGCGGGAAATGAGCAGTTCTTC.

V usage is TRBV7-9 and J usage is TRBJ2-1; 7 bases match TRBD2. There are 15 residues in the CDR3. V was pared by 6 bases and J by 6 bases, with 11 bases of the junction left unmatched. Germline values: CDR1 SEHNR, CDR2 FQNEAQ (reference sequence). CDR3 coding DNA: TGTGCCAGCAGTCCCCGGGACTATTCGATCAATGAGCAGTTCTTC. It yields the protein CASSPRDYSINEQFF.

The J gene is TRBJ2-3, the V gene TRBV5-8, with 10 positions matching TRBD2. The germline V gene has CDR1 SGHTS and CDR2 YDEGEE. This CDR3 is 15 amino acids long. J was trimmed by 2 bases and V by 6 bases; bases with no gene match: 6. CDR3 residues: CASIRTSGYTDTQYF. In DNA, the CDR3 is TGTGCCAGCATCCGGACTAGCGGATACACAGATACGCAGTATTTT.

This clone was seen just once. The chain employs TRBV11-2 and TRBJ2-2, with D possibly matching TRBD2 (6 bases). There are 15 residues in the CDR3. V dropped 5 bases and J dropped 7 bases, with 17 bases sitting between them. From germline, CDR1 is SGHAT and CDR2 FQNNGV. The CDR3 region has the DNA TGTGCCAGCAGCGCGAACCTTGGGGAGGTCGGGGAGCTGTTTTTT. Encoded protein: CASSANLGEVGELFF.

The chain uses TRBV21-1 and TRBJ1-4; the table's D call, TRBD1, has no DNA check behind it. TRBV21-1 is a known pseudogene. This CDR3 contains 16 residues. The chain's CDR3 is CASSTIRQGNNEKLFF. In DNA form, the CDR3 reads TGTGCCAGCAGCACAATCCGACAGGGTAATAATGAAAAACTGTTTTTT.

The V and J genes are TRBV27 and TRBJ2-3; 8 nucleotides line up with TRBD2. The CDR3 is made up of 16 amino acids. Germline trimming cut 7 bases from V and 1 base from J; bases unmatched to any gene: 10. Germline-derived CDR1 and CDR2 are MNHEY and SMNVEV (reference sequence). In nucleotides, the CDR3 is TGTGCCAGCAAACGAGGACTAGCTTGGGGCACAGATACGCAGTATTTT. This sequence encodes CASKRGLAWGTDTQYF.